This T cell receptor (beta chain) was observed in a study of CD8+ T cells in alopecia areata. Overall study: At a dose of 5 to 10 mg twice daily, oral tofacitinib was given to treated patients.

Sequencing templates came from extracted RNA that was reverse transcribed into cDNA. TCRdb's table, derived via immunoSEQ multiplex PCR, lists solely in-frame clones and lacks some. The sample has hundreds of thousands of clones; approximately 52% are singletons. The germline CDR1 and CDR2 sequences are SGHTA and FQGTGA. The germline V and J ends were trimmed by 0 bases and 4 bases, with 6 bases remaining between them. The length of the CDR3 is 14 residues. The origin of this receptor is a human donor with alopecia areata. The sequenced sample was CD4+ T cells sorted from blood, obtained at week 0. The gene calls are TRBV7-3 and TRBJ2-2; D is undetermined. The DNA for the CDR3 is TGTGCCAGCAGCTTAACGGGGTCCACCGGGGAGCTGTTTTTT. It codes for CASSLTGSTGELFF.